This passage covers 14 T cell receptor beta chains from one sample sequenced in a study of regulatory T cells in long-lasting Graves disease. Construction of TCR beta libraries relied on iRepertoire HTBI primers and on Arm-PCR targeting CDR3 regions. A single record per CDR3 protein comes from TCRdb applying MiXCR to the multiplex PCR reads. In the table there are approximately 360,000 distinct CDR3 sequences, roughly 20% of which are singletons. The time point denotes: persistent/refractory GD, antithyroid drugs over 5 years with positive TRAb. Following extraction of RNA from PBMCs, that RNA was used to make the TCR library. Sequenced here: peripheral blood mononuclear cells (PBMCs), sampled when the disease was refractory, from a patient treated with antithyroid drugs. The receptors here all came from a woman aged 40 to 55 with Graves disease.

As DNA, the CDR3 is TGTGCCAGCAGCTTTTATTCCTTGGCGGGACAGCCGAATCAGCCCCAGCATTTT. Its translation is CASSFYSLAGQPNQPQHF. V usage is TRBV7-9 and J usage is TRBJ1-5, with 7 bases that match TRBD1. This CDR3 is 18 amino acids long. J gave up 4 bases and V 3 bases, and 15 bases lay outside the gene matches. Germline V lookup: CDR1 SEHNR, CDR2 FQNEAQ (reference sequence).

This chain uses TRBV9 with TRBJ2-4; D is perhaps TRBD2 (5 bases). This CDR3 has 13 amino acids. The V gene's germline CDR1 is SGDLS and CDR2 YYNGEE. Trimming stripped 4 bases from V and 8 bases from J, with 13 bases between. The CDR3 nucleotides read TGTGCCAGCAGCATTGAGGGAAGAGACATTCAGTACTTC. Its protein is CASSIEGRDIQYF.

This clonotype has at least ten counts. V and J are TRBV9 and TRBJ1-1; D is undetermined. Trimming stripped 4 bases from V and 6 bases from J, with 7 bases between. This CDR3 is 11 amino acids long. Germline CDR1 reads SGDLS; CDR2 reads YYNGEE. The CDR3 nucleotides read TGTGCCAGCAGCCAAGACTCTGAAGCTTTCTTT. Translating gives CASSQDSEAFF.

In its sample, this clonotype was seen many times. V gene TRBV27 combines with J gene TRBJ2-5; D may be TRBD1 (5 bases). The CDR3 length is 14 residues. Germline V gene data show CDR1 as MNHEY and CDR2 as SMNVEV (reference sequence). Trimming took off 6 bases at V and 1 base at J, with 12 bases between the two ends. The CDR3 bases are TGTGCCAGCAGGAGGCAGGGTCGCCAAGAGACCCAGTACTTC. The encoded protein is CASRRQGRQETQYF.

There are a few counts of this clonotype. V usage is TRBV6-5 and J usage is TRBJ2-7, with a tentative D call TRBD1 (5 bases). The CDR3 is made up of 15 amino acids. The V gene's germline CDR1 is MNHEY and CDR2 SVGAGI. Trimming took 2 bases from V and 0 from J, leaving 11 bases between them. CDR3 amino acids: CASSYGAASSYEQYF. For the CDR3, the DNA is TGTGCCAGCAGTTACGGGGCGGCTTCCTCCTACGAGCAGTACTTC.

This clonotype was seen repeatedly, ten times or more. J is TRBJ2-5 and V is TRBV7-3; D not resolved. Trimming cost V 4 bases and J 5 bases, with 14 bases left between them. CDR1 and CDR2 from the germline V gene are SGHTA and FQGTGA. The CDR3 is made up of 14 amino acids. The CDR3 DNA is TGTGCCAGCAGCTCAACTGGGTTCGGGGAGACCCAGTACTTC. It codes for CASSSTGFGETQYF.

This clonotype was counted a few times. CDR3 protein: CASTQSSYNEQFF. In DNA form, the CDR3 reads TGTGCCAGCACTCAAAGCTCCTACAATGAGCAGTTCTTC. V is TRBV2 and J is TRBJ2-1; D not certain. CDR1 is SNHLY, CDR2 FYNNEI, per germline. The CDR3 is 13 residues long. Between the trimmed V and J ends, which lost 7 bases and 0 bases, there was a span of 7 bases.

The genes are TRBV12-3 or TRBV12-4 and TRBJ2-1, with TRBD2 identical over 12 bases. V was clipped by 5 bases and J by 1 base; unmatched bases: 12. The CDR3 consists of 19 residues. In DNA form, the CDR3 reads TGTGCCAGCAGTCCATGGACTAGCGGGGACTTCACTTCCTACAATGAGCAGTTCTTC. It translates to CASSPWTSGDFTSYNEQFF.

This clonotype was counted many times. The rearrangement links TRBV5-1 to TRBJ1-1; D ambiguous. Trimming shortened V by 6 bases and J by 4 bases, and 19 bases separated the two germline ends. Per germline, CDR1 SGHRS and CDR2 YFSETQ. The CDR3 is made up of 15 amino acids. As DNA, the CDR3 is TGCGCCAGCACCATTGGTAGGGAGGCGGTCACTGAAGCTTTCTTT. As protein: CASTIGREAVTEAFF.

The chain joins TRBV3-1 to TRBJ1-1, with D possibly matching TRBD1 (6 bases). Per germline, CDR1 LGHDT and CDR2 YNNKEL (reference sequence). V was pared by 2 bases and J by 6 bases, with 13 bases between. The CDR3 extends over 14 amino acids. The CDR3 nucleotides read TGTGCCAGCAGCCAACGGCAGGGGTCAGCTGAAGCTTTCTTT. Its protein is CASSQRQGSAEAFF.

Concerning this clonotype: Since a much larger clone is just one base distant, this may be a read error. The CDR3 end shows no conserved phenylalanine or tryptophan, and so a read error is likely. This chain joins TRBV2 and TRBJ1-2; no firm D call. Trimming shortened V by 6 bases and J by 8 bases, and 16 bases separated the two germline ends. The CDR3 length is 13 residues. Germline assignment: CDR1 SNHLY and CDR2 FYNNEI. The CDR3 sequence: CASSDTQIRGYTL. CDR3 nucleotides: TGTGCCAGCAGCGACACCCAAATTCGCGGCTACACCCTC.

Only a few counts were recorded for this clonotype. This rearrangement joins TRBV20-1 to TRBJ2-2; D remains unclear. V gave up 6 bases and J gave up 0 bases, with 14 bases separating them. Germline V gene sequence: CDR1 DFQATT, CDR2 SNEGSKA (reference sequence). This CDR3 has 15 amino acids. The chain's CDR3 is CSAPNPTTNTGELFF. The CDR3 region has the DNA TGCAGTGCCCCGAACCCGACAACGAACACCGGGGAGCTGTTTTTT.

The chain recombines TRBV11-2 with TRBJ2-2; D might be TRBD1 or TRBD2, each matching 5 bases. CDR1 and CDR2 from the germline V gene are SGHAT and FQNNGV. The CDR3 has 21 residues. V gave up 1 base and J gave up 3 bases, with 27 bases separating them. The CDR3 coding sequence is TGTGCCAGCAGCTTAGTTTTACTAGAATCCCGCAGTGGGGGATACACCGGGGAGCTGTTTTTT. Translating it yields CASSLVLLESRSGGYTGELFF. Based on the CDR3 plus reference TRBV11-2 and TRBJ2-2, the full variable domain is EAGVAQSPRYKIIEKRQSVAFWCNPISGHATLYWYQQILGQGPKLLIQFQNNGVVDDSQLPKDRFSAERLKGVDSTLKIQPAKLEDSAVYLCASSLVLLESRSGGYTGELFFGEGSRLTVL.

This clonotype was counted ten times or more. The V and J genes are TRBV25-1 and TRBJ1-4, with D perhaps TRBD1 (6 bases). Germline values: CDR1 MGHDK, CDR2 SYGVNS. The CDR3 runs to 14 residues. The V and J ends lost 7 bases and 2 bases respectively, with 11 bases between them. This chain's CDR3 is CASMKTGTNEKLFF. The CDR3 DNA is TGTGCCAGCATGAAGACAGGCACTAATGAAAAACTGTTTTTT.